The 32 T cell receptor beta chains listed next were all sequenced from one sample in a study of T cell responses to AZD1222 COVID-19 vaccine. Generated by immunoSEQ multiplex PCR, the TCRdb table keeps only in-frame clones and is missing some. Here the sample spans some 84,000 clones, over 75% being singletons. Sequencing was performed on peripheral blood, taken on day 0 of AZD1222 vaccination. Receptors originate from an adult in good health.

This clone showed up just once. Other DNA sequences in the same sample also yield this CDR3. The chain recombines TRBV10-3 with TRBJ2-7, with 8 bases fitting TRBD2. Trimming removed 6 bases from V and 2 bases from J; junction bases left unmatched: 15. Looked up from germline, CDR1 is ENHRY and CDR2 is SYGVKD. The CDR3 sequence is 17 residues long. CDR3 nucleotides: TGTGCCATCAGGGGGGGCCCCGAAACGGGGGGGACCTACGAGCAGTACTTC. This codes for CAIRGGPETGGTYEQYF.

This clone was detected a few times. The CDR3 DNA reads TGTGCCAGCACCAGCAGGTCCCCTAACATTCAGTACTTC. Residues: CASTSRSPNIQYF. The genes are TRBV12-3 or TRBV12-4 and TRBJ2-4; the D is unclear. V dropped 7 bases and J dropped 7 bases, with 14 bases sitting between them. This CDR3 spans 13 amino acids.

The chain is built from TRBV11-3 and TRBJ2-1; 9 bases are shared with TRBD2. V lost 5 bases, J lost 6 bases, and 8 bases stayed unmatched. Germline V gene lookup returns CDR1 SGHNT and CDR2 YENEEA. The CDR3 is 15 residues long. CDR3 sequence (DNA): TGTGCCAGCAGCCCCATGACTAGCGGACCCAATGAGCAGTTCTTC. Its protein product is CASSPMTSGPNEQFF. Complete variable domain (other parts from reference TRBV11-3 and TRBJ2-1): EAGVVQSPRYKIIEKKQPVAFWCNPISGHNTLYWYLQNLGQGPELLIRYENEEAVDDSQLPKDRFSAERLKGVDSTLKIQPAELGDSAVYLCASSPMTSGPNEQFFGPGTRLTVL.

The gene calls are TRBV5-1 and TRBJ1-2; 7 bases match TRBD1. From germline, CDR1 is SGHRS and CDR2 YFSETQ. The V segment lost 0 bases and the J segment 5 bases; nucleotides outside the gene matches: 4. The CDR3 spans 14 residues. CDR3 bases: TGCGCCAGCAGCTTGGAGGCCAGGGGGTATGGCTACACCTTC. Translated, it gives CASSLEARGYGYTF.

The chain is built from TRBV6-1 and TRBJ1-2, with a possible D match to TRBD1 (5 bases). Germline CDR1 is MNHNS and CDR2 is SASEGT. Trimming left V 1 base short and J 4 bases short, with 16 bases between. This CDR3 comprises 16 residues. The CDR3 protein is CASSEEVQSGPYGYTF. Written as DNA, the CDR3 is TGTGCCAGCAGTGAAGAAGTACAGTCGGGGCCCTATGGCTACACCTTC.

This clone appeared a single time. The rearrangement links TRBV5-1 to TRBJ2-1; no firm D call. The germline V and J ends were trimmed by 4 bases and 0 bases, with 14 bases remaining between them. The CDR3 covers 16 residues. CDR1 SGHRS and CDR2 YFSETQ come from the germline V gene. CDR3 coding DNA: TGCGCCAGCAGCCTCAAGCCCCCGGACTCCTACAATGAGCAGTTCTTC. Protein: CASSLKPPDSYNEQFF.

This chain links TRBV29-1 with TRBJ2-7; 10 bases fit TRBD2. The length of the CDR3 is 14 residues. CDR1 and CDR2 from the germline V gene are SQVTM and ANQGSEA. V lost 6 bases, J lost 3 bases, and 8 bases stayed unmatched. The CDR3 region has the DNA TGCAGCGTGGTACCGGGACTAGCGAGCTACGAGCAGTACTTC. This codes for CSVVPGLASYEQYF.

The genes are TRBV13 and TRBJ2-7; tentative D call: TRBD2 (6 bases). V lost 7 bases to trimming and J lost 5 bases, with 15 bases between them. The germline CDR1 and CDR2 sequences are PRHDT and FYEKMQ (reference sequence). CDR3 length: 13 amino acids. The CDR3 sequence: CASTALTGDEQYF. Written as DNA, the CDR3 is TGTGCCAGCACCGCGCTAACGGGGGACGAGCAGTACTTC.

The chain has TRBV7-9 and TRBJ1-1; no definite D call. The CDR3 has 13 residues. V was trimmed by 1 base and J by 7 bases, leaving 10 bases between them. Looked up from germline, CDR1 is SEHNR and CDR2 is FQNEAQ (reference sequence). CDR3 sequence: CASSLGTTLEAFF. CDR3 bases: TGTGCCAGCAGCTTAGGGACTACACTTGAAGCTTTCTTT.

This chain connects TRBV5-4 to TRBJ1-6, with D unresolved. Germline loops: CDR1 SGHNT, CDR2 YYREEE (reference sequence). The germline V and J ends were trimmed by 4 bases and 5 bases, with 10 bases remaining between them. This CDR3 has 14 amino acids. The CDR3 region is CASSLETDNSPLHF. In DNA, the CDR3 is TGTGCCAGCAGCCTGGAGACTGATAATTCACCCCTCCACTTT. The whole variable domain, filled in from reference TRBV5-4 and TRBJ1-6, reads ETGVTQSPTHLIKTRGQQVTLRCSSQSGHNTVSWYQQALGQGPQFIFQYYREEENGRGNFPPRFSGLQFPNYSSELNVNALELDDSALYLCASSLETDNSPLHFGNGTRLTVT.

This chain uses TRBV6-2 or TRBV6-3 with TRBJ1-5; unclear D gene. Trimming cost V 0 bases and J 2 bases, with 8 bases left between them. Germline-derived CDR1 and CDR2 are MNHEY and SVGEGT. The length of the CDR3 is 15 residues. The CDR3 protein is CASSYSPGGNQPQHF. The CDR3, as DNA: TGTGCCAGCAGTTACTCCCCTGGAGGCAATCAGCCCCAGCATTTT.

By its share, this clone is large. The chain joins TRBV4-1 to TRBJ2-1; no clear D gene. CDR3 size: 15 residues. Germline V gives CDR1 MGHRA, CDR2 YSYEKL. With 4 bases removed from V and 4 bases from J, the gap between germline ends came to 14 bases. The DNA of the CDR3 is TGCGCCAGCAGCCCGACTCCCACCGGGTACAATGAGCAGTTCTTC. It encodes CASSPTPTGYNEQFF.

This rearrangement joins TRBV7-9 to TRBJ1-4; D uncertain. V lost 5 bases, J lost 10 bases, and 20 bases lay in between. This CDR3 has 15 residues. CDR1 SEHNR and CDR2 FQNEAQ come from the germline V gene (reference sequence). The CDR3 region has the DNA TGTGCCAGCAGCCACGGGCGCCTCGGACCCGGAAAACTGTTTTTT. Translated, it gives CASSHGRLGPGKLFF.

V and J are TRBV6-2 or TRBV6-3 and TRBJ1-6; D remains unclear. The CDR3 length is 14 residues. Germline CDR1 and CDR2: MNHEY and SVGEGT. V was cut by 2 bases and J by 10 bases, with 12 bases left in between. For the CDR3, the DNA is TGTGCCAGCAGTTACAACGCAGCCTTATCACCCCTCCACTTT. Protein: CASSYNAALSPLHF.

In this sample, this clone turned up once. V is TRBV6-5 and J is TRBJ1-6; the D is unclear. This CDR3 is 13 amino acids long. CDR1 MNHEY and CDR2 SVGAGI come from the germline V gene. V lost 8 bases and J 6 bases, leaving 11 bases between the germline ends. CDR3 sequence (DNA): TGTGCCAGCGGCCTGAGTGGTAATTCACCCCTCCACTTT. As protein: CASGLSGNSPLHF.

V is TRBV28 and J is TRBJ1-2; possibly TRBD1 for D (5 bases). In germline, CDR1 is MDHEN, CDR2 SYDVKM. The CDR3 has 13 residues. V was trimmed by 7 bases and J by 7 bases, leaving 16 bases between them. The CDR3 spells CASTQGWGGGYTF. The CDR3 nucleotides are TGTGCCAGCACCCAGGGTTGGGGGGGTGGCTACACCTTC.

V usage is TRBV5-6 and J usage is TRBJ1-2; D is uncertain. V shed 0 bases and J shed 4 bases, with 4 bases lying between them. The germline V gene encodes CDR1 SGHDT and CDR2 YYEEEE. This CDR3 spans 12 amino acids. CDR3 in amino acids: CASSLEAYGYTF. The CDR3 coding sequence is TGTGCCAGCAGCTTGGAGGCCTATGGCTACACCTTC.

Here the CDR3 reads CASSVGTVGQPQHF. For the CDR3, the DNA is TGTGCCAGCAGCGTAGGTACGGTGGGGCAGCCCCAGCATTTT. The chain uses TRBV9 and TRBJ1-5; no reliable D call. The CDR3 loop spans 14 amino acids. Trimming pared 0 bases from V and 7 bases from J, leaving 11 bases between. CDR1 and CDR2 (germline): SGDLS, YYNGEE. The whole variable domain, remainder taken from reference TRBV9 and TRBJ1-5, is DSGVTQTPKHLITATGQRVTLRCSPRSGDLSVYWYQQSLDQGLQFLIQYYNGEERAKGNILERFSAQQFPDLHSELNLSSLELGDSALYFCASSVGTVGQPQHFGDGTRLSIL.

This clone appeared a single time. CDR3 protein: CASSQDFSNSPLHF. DNA for the CDR3: TGTGCCAGCAGCCAAGATTTTTCAAATTCACCCCTCCACTTT. V is TRBV4-2 and J is TRBJ1-6, with D unresolved. V lost 0 bases and J 7 bases, leaving 7 bases between the germline ends. Germline CDR1 reads LGHNA; CDR2 reads YNFKEQ. CDR3 length: 14 amino acids.

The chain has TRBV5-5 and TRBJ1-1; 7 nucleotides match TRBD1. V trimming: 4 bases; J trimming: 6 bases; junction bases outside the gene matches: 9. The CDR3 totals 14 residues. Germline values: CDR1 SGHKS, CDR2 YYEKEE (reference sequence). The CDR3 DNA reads TGTGCCAGCAGCGCGACAGGGAAGCTACCTGAAGCTTTCTTT. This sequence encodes CASSATGKLPEAFF. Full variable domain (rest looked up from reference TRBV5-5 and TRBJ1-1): DAGVTQSPTHLIKTRGQQVTLRCSPISGHKSVSWYQQVLGQGPQFIFQYYEKEERGRGNFPDRFSARQFPNYSSELNVNALLLGDSALYLCASSATGKLPEAFFGQGTRLTVV.

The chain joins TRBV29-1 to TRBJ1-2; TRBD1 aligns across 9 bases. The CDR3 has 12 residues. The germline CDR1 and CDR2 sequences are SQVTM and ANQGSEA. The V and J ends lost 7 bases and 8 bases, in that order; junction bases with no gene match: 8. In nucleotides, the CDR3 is TGCAGCGCCGGGGGACAGGGATCGGGCTACACCTTC. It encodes CSAGGQGSGYTF.

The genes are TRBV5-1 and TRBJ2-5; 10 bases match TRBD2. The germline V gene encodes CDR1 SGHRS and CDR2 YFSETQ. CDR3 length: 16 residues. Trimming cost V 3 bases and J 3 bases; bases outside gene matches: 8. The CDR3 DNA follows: TGCGCCAGCAGCTCCCGGACTAGCGGATCGAAAGAGACCCAGTACTTC. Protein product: CASSSRTSGSKETQYF.

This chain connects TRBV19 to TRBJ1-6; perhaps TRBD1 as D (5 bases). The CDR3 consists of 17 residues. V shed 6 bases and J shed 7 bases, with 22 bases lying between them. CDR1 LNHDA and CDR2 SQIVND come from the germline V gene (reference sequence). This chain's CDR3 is CASSSGGRSSFNSPLHF. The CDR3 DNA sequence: TGTGCCAGTAGCTCGGGGGGACGGTCGAGTTTCAATTCACCCCTCCACTTT.

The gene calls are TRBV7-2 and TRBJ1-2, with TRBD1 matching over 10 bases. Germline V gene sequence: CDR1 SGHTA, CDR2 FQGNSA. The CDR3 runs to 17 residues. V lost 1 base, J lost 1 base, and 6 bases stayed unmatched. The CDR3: CASSLDRTGGINYGYTF. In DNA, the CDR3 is TGTGCCAGCAGCTTAGATCGGACAGGGGGAATTAACTATGGCTACACCTTC.

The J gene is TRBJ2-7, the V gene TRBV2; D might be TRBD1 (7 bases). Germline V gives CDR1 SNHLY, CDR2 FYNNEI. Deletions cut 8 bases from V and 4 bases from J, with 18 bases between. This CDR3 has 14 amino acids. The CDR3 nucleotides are TGTGCCAGCGGCGGGGACAGAGGCTCGTACGAGCAGTACTTC. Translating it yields CASGGDRGSYEQYF.

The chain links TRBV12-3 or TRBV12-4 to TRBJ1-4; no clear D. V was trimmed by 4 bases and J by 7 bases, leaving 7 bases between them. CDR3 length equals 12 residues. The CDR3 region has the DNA TGTGCCAGCAGTTCCGATCGTGAAAAACTGTTTTTT. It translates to CASSSDREKLFF.

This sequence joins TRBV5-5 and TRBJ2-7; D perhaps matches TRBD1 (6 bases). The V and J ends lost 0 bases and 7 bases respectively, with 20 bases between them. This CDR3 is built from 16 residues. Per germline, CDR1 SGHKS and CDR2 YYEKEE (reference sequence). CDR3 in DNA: TGTGCCAGCAGCTTGGAAGGGGTGAGAGGGGGTTTAGAGCAGTACTTC. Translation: CASSLEGVRGGLEQYF.

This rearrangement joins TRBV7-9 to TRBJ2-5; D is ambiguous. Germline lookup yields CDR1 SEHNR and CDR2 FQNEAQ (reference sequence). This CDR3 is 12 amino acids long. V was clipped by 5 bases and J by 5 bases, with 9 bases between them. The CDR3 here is CASSNPAETQYF. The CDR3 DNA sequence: TGTGCCAGCAGCAACCCCGCGGAGACCCAGTACTTC.

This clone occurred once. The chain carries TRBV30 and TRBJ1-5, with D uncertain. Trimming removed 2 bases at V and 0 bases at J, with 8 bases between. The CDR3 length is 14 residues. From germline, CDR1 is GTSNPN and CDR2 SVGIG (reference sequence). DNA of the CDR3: TGTGCCTGGAGTCGTGGTCTTAGCAATCAGCCCCAGCATTTT. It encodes CAWSRGLSNQPQHF.

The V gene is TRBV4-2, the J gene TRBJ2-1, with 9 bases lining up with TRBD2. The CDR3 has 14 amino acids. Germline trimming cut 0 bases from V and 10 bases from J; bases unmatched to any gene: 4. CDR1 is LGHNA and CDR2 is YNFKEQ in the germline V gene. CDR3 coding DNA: TGTGCCAGCAGCCAAGATGAGGCGGGAGGGGAGCAGTTCTTC. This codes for CASSQDEAGGEQFF.

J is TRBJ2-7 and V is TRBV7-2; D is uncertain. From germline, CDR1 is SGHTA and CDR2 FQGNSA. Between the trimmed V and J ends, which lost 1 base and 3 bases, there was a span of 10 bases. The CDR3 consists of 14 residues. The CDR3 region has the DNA TGTGCCAGCAGCTTAGATGGCGGCCACTACGAGCAGTACTTC. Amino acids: CASSLDGGHYEQYF.

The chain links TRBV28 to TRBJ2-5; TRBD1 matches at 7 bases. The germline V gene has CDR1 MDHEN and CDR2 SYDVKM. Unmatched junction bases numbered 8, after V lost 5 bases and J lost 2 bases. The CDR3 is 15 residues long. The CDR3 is CASSKIQGPQETQYF. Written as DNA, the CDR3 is TGTGCCAGCAGTAAAATACAGGGGCCACAAGAGACCCAGTACTTC.